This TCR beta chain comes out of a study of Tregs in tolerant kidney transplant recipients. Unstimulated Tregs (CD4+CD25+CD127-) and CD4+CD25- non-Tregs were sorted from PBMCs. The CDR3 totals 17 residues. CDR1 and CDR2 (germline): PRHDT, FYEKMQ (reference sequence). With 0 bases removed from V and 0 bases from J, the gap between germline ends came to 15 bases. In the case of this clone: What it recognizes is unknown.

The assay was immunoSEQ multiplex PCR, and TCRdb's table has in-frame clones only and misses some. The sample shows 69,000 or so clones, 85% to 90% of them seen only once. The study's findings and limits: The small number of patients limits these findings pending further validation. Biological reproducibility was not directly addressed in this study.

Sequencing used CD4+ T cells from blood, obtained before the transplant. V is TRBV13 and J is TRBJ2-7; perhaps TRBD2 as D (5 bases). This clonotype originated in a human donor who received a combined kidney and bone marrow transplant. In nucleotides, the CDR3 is TGTGCCAGCAGCTTAGGTCGGCGGGCGCTTAGCTCCTACGAGCAGTACTTC. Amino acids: CASSLGRRALSSYEQYF.